Many counts were recorded for the clone carrying this TCR beta chain. Its specificity is not known. This entry comes from a study of Graves' ophthalmopathy and Graves' hyperthyroidism. J was trimmed by 4 bases and V by 1 base; bases with no gene match: 3. Germline V CDR1 and CDR2: LGHNA, YNFKEQ. The CDR3 has 14 amino acids. Whole-study results and caveats: At just over 70% sensitivity and 72.22% specificity, the model predicted progression of the ophthalmopathy.

Clinical symptoms, serum thyroxine, TRAb, thyroid ultrasound and orbital computed tomography formed the basis of diagnosis. Out of about 10 ml of fresh peripheral blood, PBMCs were obtained. Amplified TCR beta CDR3 regions were obtained using RNA transcripts as template. First-round RT-PCR used HTBI primers; second-round multiplex PCR followed. TCRdb reprocessed the multiplex PCR reads with MiXCR, giving one entry per CDR3 protein. The sample contains approximately 160,000 distinct CDR3 sequences, around two fifths of which appear only once. This TCR was recovered from a man aged 25-45 years with Graves' ophthalmopathy. The V and J genes are TRBV4-2 and TRBJ2-5, with 7 bases fitting TRBD2. The sample taken for sequencing was peripheral blood. CDR3 region: CASSQGGGGETQYF. CDR3 sequence (DNA): TGTGCCAGCAGCCAAGGGGGGGGGGGAGAGACCCAGTACTTC.